The source of this T cell receptor beta chain is a study of T cells after yellow fever vaccination. Trimming took off 3 bases at V and 9 bases at J, with 15 bases between the two ends. This CDR3 comprises 14 residues. The V gene's germline CDR1 is SEHNR and CDR2 FQNEAQ (reference sequence). TCRdb reprocessed the 5' RACE reads via MiXCR and lists one record per CDR3 protein. The sample carries a few hundred thousand distinct CDR3 sequences, less than 20% recorded once. This clonotype showed up just a few times. This chain uses TRBV7-9 with TRBJ1-5, with D tentatively TRBD1 (5 bases). The sample consisted of PBMCs, taken about 5 days after the first yellow fever vaccination. This receptor was identified in a man between 18 and 35 years old who received the YFV17D yellow fever vaccine. CDR3 region: CASSFGQGSGPQHF. DNA of the CDR3: TGTGCCAGCAGCTTCGGACAAGGCAGTGGGCCCCAGCATTTT.